This T cell receptor beta chain comes out of a study of shared clonotypes between healthy human individuals. CDR3 length: 13 residues. The germline V gene has CDR1 SGHAT and CDR2 FQNNGV. V lost 1 base to trimming and J lost 12 bases, with 13 bases between them. Only in-frame clones appear in the TCRdb table, and some are missing; sequencing was by immunoSEQ multiplex PCR. This sample has hundreds of thousands of clones, with almost 97% found just once. Sequenced sample: naive CD4+ T cells sorted from blood. Subset noted: CD45RA+ positively selected. The rearrangement joins TRBV11-2 to TRBJ2-1, with D possibly matching TRBD2 (5 bases). The source is a woman aged 30 to 39 in good health. The CDR3 spells CASSLGRDSWQFF. CDR3 nucleotides: TGTGCCAGCAGCTTAGGACGGGATTCGTGGCAGTTCTTC.